This T cell receptor (beta chain) was recorded in a study of neurological immune-mediated disorders. Study observations and caveats: The absence of shared CDR3 amino acid sequences among expanded clones across subjects suggests private repertoires in all groups.

This clonotype has only one observation. Its target is unknown. TCRdb re-called the 5' RACE reads through MiXCR, storing one row per CDR3 protein. This table has more than 30,000 distinct CDR3 sequences, 10% to 15% appearing once. Time point: technical triplicate 2. This receptor was obtained from a female donor with HTLV-1-associated myelopathy (HAM/TSP). Specimen: CD4+ T cells from blood.

CDR3 protein: CVRQGGREKLFF. The CDR3 DNA reads as TGCGTCAGACAGGGCGGAAGGGAAAAACTGTTTTTT. The gene calls are TRBV29-1 and TRBJ1-4; 7 bases match TRBD1. CDR1 and CDR2 from the germline V gene are SQVTM and ANQGSEA. The CDR3 covers 12 residues.